The 20 T cell receptor beta chains listed next were all sequenced from one sample in a study of cytotoxic CD8 clonotypes in ibrutinib-treated CLL. The repertoire was sequenced with immunoSEQ multiplex PCR; TCRdb's copy has only in-frame clones and lacks some. The table has about 140,000 clones, about 80% seen once. The source was PBMCs, collected after 12 months of ibrutinib treatment. These receptors were taken from a human donor with chronic lymphocytic leukemia.

The genes are TRBV7-6 and TRBJ1-3; D is unclear. The CDR3 is 14 residues long. Germline V CDR1 and CDR2: SGHVS, FNYEAQ. The V end lost 5 bases, the J end lost 0 bases, and 8 bases lay between the germline ends. For the CDR3, the DNA is TGTGCCAGCAGCCCAGTTAGCTCTGGAAACACCATATATTTT. This sequence encodes CASSPVSSGNTIYF.

V is TRBV2 and J is TRBJ2-1; the D gene is possibly TRBD2 (6 bases). There are 16 residues in the CDR3. V lost 0 bases and J 0 bases, leaving 9 bases between the germline ends. CDR1 is SNHLY, CDR2 FYNNEI, per germline. The CDR3 loop reads CASSEALGGSYNEQFF. The CDR3 DNA sequence: TGTGCCAGCAGTGAAGCGCTCGGGGGCTCCTACAATGAGCAGTTCTTC.

The chain is built from TRBV7-9 and TRBJ2-1; 7 nucleotides line up with TRBD2. The germline CDR1 and CDR2 sequences are SEHNR and FQNEAQ (reference sequence). The V and J ends lost 6 bases and 9 bases, in that order; junction bases with no gene match: 14. This CDR3 comprises 15 residues. CDR3 DNA sequence: TGTGCCAGCAGTTCCCCCCCAGGCGGGGGAATTGAGCAGTTCTTC. Translation gives CASSSPPGGGIEQFF.

This chain uses TRBV11-2 with TRBJ1-5; the D is unclear. Per the germline V gene, CDR1 is SGHAT and CDR2 is FQNNGV. The CDR3 spans 13 residues. Trimming took off 1 base at V and 1 base at J, with 2 bases between the two ends. The CDR3 sequence is CASSLGSNQPQHF. Written as DNA, the CDR3 is TGTGCCAGCAGCTTAGGGAGCAATCAGCCCCAGCATTTT.

The V gene is TRBV7-2, the J gene TRBJ2-7; D unresolved. Germline CDR1 SGHTA, CDR2 FQGNSA. The V end was cut by 4 bases, the J end by 7 bases, with 17 bases between. The CDR3 extends over 14 amino acids. As DNA, the CDR3 is TGTGCCAGCAGCTCGGACGGTCTCCTACGGGAGCAGTACTTC. Residues: CASSSDGLLREQYF.

A few counts support this clone. The CDR3 sequence is CASSLGDFLYGYTF. The CDR3 bases are TGTGCCAGCAGCTTGGGGGATTTCCTCTATGGCTACACCTTC. This chain connects TRBV5-5 to TRBJ1-2; no firm D call. Per germline, CDR1 SGHKS and CDR2 YYEKEE (reference sequence). The CDR3 consists of 14 residues. V lost 0 bases, J lost 4 bases, and 10 bases lay in between.

The V and J genes are TRBV6-1 and TRBJ2-3; 7 positions agree with TRBD1. V lost 2 bases, J lost 1 base, and 6 bases stayed unmatched. Looked up from germline, CDR1 is MNHNS and CDR2 is SASEGT. CDR3 length equals 16 residues. CDR3 residues: CASSEWWTGRTDTQYF. CDR3 DNA sequence: TGTGCCAGCAGTGAATGGTGGACAGGACGCACAGATACGCAGTATTTT.

The chain uses TRBV6-5 and TRBJ1-4; D gene ambiguous. V was shortened by 4 bases and J by 0 bases, with 12 bases between the two germline ends. Germline-derived CDR1 and CDR2 are MNHEY and SVGAGI. This CDR3 contains 16 residues. The DNA of the CDR3 is TGTGCCAGCAGTTCACGTGCAGGATCAACTAATGAAAAACTGTTTTTT. It codes for CASSSRAGSTNEKLFF.

J is TRBJ1-2 and V is TRBV11-2; D is ambiguous. The V end lost 5 bases, the J end lost 5 bases, and 15 bases lay between the germline ends. The CDR3 totals 14 residues. CDR1 is SGHAT, CDR2 FQNNGV, per germline. The CDR3 sequence: CASSPRPVAYGYTF. Here the CDR3 DNA reads TGTGCCAGCAGCCCCCGGCCCGTTGCTTATGGCTACACCTTC.

This clone was counted once. The genes are TRBV5-4 and TRBJ1-4; D not resolved. The CDR3 consists of 15 residues. The V gene's germline CDR1 is SGHNT and CDR2 YYREEE (reference sequence). Trimming stripped 2 bases from V and 10 bases from J, with 18 bases between. The CDR3 DNA reads as TGTGCCAGCAGCTTTGGGGTGGATCCTTTGGGAAAACTGTTTTTT. Residues: CASSFGVDPLGKLFF.

The rearrangement uses TRBV7-9 and TRBJ1-1; TRBD1 agrees at 7 bases. The trim removed 7 bases at V and 0 bases at J, leaving 5 bases unmatched. This CDR3 is 14 amino acids long. Germline CDR1 is SEHNR and CDR2 is FQNEAQ (reference sequence). The CDR3, as DNA: TGTGCCAGCACCGGACAGGCTTTGAACACTGAAGCTTTCTTT. This encodes CASTGQALNTEAFF.

The chain uses TRBV18 and TRBJ2-5; 7 bases fit TRBD1. With 3 bases clipped from V and 1 base from J, the junction kept 5 bases outside the gene matches. Per germline, CDR1 KGHSH and CDR2 LQKENI. The CDR3 spans 15 residues. The CDR3, as DNA: TGTGCCAGCTCACCCCGGGGACAGACCCAAGAGACCCAGTACTTC. It specifies CASSPRGQTQETQYF.

V and J are TRBV28 and TRBJ1-5; D unclear. CDR1 is MDHEN and CDR2 is SYDVKM in the germline V gene. Trimming took 4 bases from V and 0 from J, leaving 25 bases between them. The CDR3 runs 20 residues. Written as DNA, the CDR3 is TGTGCCAGCAGTTCCCTCATACCGATGGACCGAGGTAATAGCAATCAGCCCCAGCATTTT. It yields the protein CASSSLIPMDRGNSNQPQHF. Based on the CDR3 plus reference TRBV28 and TRBJ1-5, the full variable domain is DVKVTQSSRYLVKRTGEKVFLECVQDMDHENMFWYRQDPGLGLRLIYFSYDVKMKEKGDIPEGYSVSREKKERFSLILESASTNQTSMYLCASSSLIPMDRGNSNQPQHFGDGTRLSIL.

The rearrangement joins TRBV6-4 to TRBJ2-3, with D tentatively TRBD1 (6 bases). Germline lookup yields CDR1 MRHNA and CDR2 SNTAGT. Trimming stripped 8 bases from V and 2 bases from J, with 14 bases between. CDR3 size: 14 residues. DNA of the CDR3: TGTGCCAGCGCACAGGGTGAGACCACAGATACGCAGTATTTT. Encoded protein: CASAQGETTDTQYF.

The chain combines TRBV21-1 with TRBJ1-4; TRBD1, as called in the table, went unchecked against the DNA. TRBV21-1 is a listed pseudogene. The CDR3 covers 18 residues. CDR3 residues: CASSKARGDPATNEKLFF. DNA for the CDR3: TGTGCCAGCAGCAAAGCAAGGGGCGACCCTGCAACTAATGAAAAACTGTTTTTT.

The rearrangement links TRBV27 to TRBJ2-1; TRBD2 aligns across 7 bases. The CDR3 has 13 amino acids. The ends lost 7 bases at V and 4 bases at J; junction bases unmatched: 4. CDR1 and CDR2 (germline): MNHEY, SMNVEV (reference sequence). As DNA, the CDR3 is TGTGCCAGCAAGAACGGGGGGTACAATGAGCAGTTCTTC. As protein: CASKNGGYNEQFF.

The chain uses TRBV27 and TRBJ2-7; maybe TRBD2 (6 bases). Germline lookup yields CDR1 MNHEY and CDR2 SMNVEV (reference sequence). The CDR3 sequence is 15 residues long. V gave up 6 bases and J gave up 2 bases, with 17 bases separating them. The CDR3 sequence: CASSSRLAQTYEQYF. CDR3 in DNA: TGTGCCAGCAGCTCCCGCCTAGCGCAAACCTACGAGCAGTACTTC.

This sequence joins TRBV6-5 and TRBJ1-2; D uncertain. V gave up 6 bases and J gave up 1 base, with 3 bases separating them. The CDR3 spans 11 residues. Looked up from germline, CDR1 is MNHEY and CDR2 is SVGAGI. The chain's CDR3 is CASRDNYGYTF. CDR3 nucleotides: TGTGCCAGCAGAGATAACTATGGCTACACCTTC.

The chain recombines TRBV5-1 with TRBJ2-7, with 7 positions matching TRBD1. Trimming removed 2 bases from V and 2 bases from J; junction bases left unmatched: 7. This CDR3 contains 15 residues. Germline CDR1 reads SGHRS; CDR2 reads YFSETQ. The CDR3 spells CASSFSTGQTYEQYF. The CDR3 region has the DNA TGCGCCAGCAGCTTCTCAACGGGACAGACCTACGAGCAGTACTTC. Full variable domain (rest looked up from reference TRBV5-1 and TRBJ2-7): KAGVTQTPRYLIKTRGQQVTLSCSPISGHRSVSWYQQTPGQGLQFLFEYFSETQRNKGNFPGRFSGRQFSNSRSEMNVSTLELGDSALYLCASSFSTGQTYEQYFGPGTRLTVT.

This clone has more than one count but fewer than ten. This chain joins TRBV19 and TRBJ1-5, with 9 positions matching TRBD1. CDR1 LNHDA and CDR2 SQIVND come from the germline V gene (reference sequence). The CDR3 is 15 amino acids. V gave up 7 bases and J gave up 6 bases; unmatched junction bases: 10. In DNA form, the CDR3 reads TGTGCCAGTAACTCTATCAAACAGGGGGCTCAGCCCCAGCATTTT. Its protein is CASNSIKQGAQPQHF.